The 2 T cell receptor beta chains below all came from one sample that was sequenced in a study of human T cells and chemical hapten exposure. The time point is: patch test 3, about 24 weeks after DPC sensitization. Treatment specified: therapeutic diphenylcyclopropenone sensitization with weekly scalp DPC. TCRdb ran MiXCR on the RACE reads and lists one entry per CDR3 protein. The sample includes about 160,000 distinct CDR3 sequences, about 27% seen only once; the top ten take 2.1%. The material sequenced was whole blood, taken in connection with sensitization to the hapten diphenylcyclopropenone (DPC). The receptors come from a woman aged 18 to 35 with alopecia areata. Some clones in this sample may be carry-over from other donors' samples.

The sample holds a few counts of this clonotype. The chain employs TRBV3-1 and TRBJ2-7, with D possibly called TRBD1 or TRBD2 (5 bases each). Germline CDR1 and CDR2: LGHDT and YNNKEL (reference sequence). The ends were cut back, 2 bases at V and 2 bases at J, with 16 bases in the middle. This CDR3 has 16 amino acids. This chain's CDR3 is CASSQTPGTGTYEQYF. CDR3 coding DNA: TGTGCCAGCAGCCAAACACCCGGGACGGGGACCTACGAGCAGTACTTC.

This clonotype was seen many times. The chain combines TRBV29-1 with TRBJ2-7; 8 positions agree with TRBD1. The length of the CDR3 is 12 residues. Germline CDR1 is SQVTM and CDR2 is ANQGSEA. The V segment lost 7 bases and the J segment 6 bases; nucleotides outside the gene matches: 8. CDR3 sequence (DNA): TGCAGCGGCGGGACAGGTATTTTCGAGCAGTACTTC. Protein sequence: CSGGTGIFEQYF.